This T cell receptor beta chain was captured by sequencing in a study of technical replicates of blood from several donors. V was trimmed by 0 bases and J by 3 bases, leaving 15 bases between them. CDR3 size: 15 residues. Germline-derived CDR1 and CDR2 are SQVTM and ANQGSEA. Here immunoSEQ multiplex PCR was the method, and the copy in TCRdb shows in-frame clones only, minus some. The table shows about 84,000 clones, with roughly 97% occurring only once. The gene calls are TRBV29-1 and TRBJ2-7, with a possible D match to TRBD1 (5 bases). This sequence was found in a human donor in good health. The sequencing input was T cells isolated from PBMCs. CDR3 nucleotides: TGCAGCGTTGAAGATCCAAGGGGAAGGGACTACGAGCAGTACTTC. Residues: CSVEDPRGRDYEQYF.